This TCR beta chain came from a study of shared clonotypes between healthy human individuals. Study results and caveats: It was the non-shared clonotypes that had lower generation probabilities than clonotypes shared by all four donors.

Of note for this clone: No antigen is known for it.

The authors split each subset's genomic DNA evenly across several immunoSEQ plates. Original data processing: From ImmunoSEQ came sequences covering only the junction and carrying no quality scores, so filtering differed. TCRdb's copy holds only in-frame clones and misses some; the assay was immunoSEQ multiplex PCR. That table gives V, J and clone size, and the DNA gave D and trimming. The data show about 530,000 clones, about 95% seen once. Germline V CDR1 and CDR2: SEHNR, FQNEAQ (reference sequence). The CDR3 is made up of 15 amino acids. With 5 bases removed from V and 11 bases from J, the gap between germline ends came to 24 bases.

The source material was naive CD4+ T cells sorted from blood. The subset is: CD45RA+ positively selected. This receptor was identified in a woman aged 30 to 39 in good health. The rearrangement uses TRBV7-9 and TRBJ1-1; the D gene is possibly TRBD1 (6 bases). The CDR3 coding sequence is TGTGCCAGCAGCCCGCGCATTACAGGGTCTACGGGGGCTTTCTTT. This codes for CASSPRITGSTGAFF.